One sample yielded the 10 T cell receptor beta chains listed below, sequenced in a study of blood T cell repertoires in COVID-19. Only in-frame clones appear in the TCRdb table, and some are missing; sequencing was by immunoSEQ multiplex PCR. The sample consists of about 130,000 clones, 70% to 90% of them appearing once. Source material: peripheral blood. These receptors were taken from an elderly woman with acute or convalescent COVID-19.

V and J are TRBV7-9 and TRBJ1-6, with 8 positions matching TRBD1. CDR1 is SEHNR and CDR2 is FQNEAQ in the germline V gene (reference sequence). V trimming: 5 bases; J trimming: 9 bases; junction bases outside the gene matches: 6. The CDR3 totals 14 residues. CDR3 nucleotide sequence: TGTGCCAGCAGCCCCGGACAGGGCGTTTCACCCCTCCACTTT. It encodes CASSPGQGVSPLHF.

This chain connects TRBV5-5 to TRBJ1-2, with a possible D match to TRBD1 (6 bases). The germline V gene encodes CDR1 SGHKS and CDR2 YYEKEE (reference sequence). Trimming cost V 2 bases and J 6 bases, with 8 bases left between them. This CDR3 comprises 12 residues. The CDR3 coding sequence is TGTGCCAGCAGCTTCAGGGGCCATGGCTACACCTTC. This encodes CASSFRGHGYTF.

The chain combines TRBV3-1 (or the pseudogene TRBV3-2) with TRBJ2-7, with 8 bases aligning to TRBD1. This CDR3 region has 14 residues. Germline trimming cut 6 bases from V and 5 bases from J; bases unmatched to any gene: 9. Per the germline V gene, CDR1 is LGHDT and CDR2 is YNNKEL (reference sequence). The CDR3 bases are TGTGCCAGCAGTTTCCGACAGGGGAAAGACGAGCAGTACTTC. Protein sequence: CASSFRQGKDEQYF.

V gene TRBV5-5 combines with J gene TRBJ2-1, with D hard to call. This CDR3 spans 15 amino acids. Germline V gene data show CDR1 as SGHKS and CDR2 as YYEKEE (reference sequence). The V gene lost 4 bases and the J gene lost 0 bases, with 11 bases spanning the gap. The CDR3 spells CASSLGRSSYNEQFF. CDR3 coding DNA: TGTGCCAGCAGCCTAGGAAGAAGCTCCTACAATGAGCAGTTCTTC.

The chain couples TRBV29-1 to TRBJ2-7, with D perhaps TRBD2 (6 bases). V shed 7 bases and J shed 5 bases, with 18 bases lying between them. This CDR3 region has 13 residues. Germline lookup yields CDR1 SQVTM and CDR2 ANQGSEA. CDR3 DNA sequence: TGCAGCGCTGACGGGACTGCCGGCGACGAGCAGTACTTC. It specifies CSADGTAGDEQYF.

This clone was detected once. The chain uses TRBV4-2 and TRBJ1-5; D ambiguous. Deletions cut 1 base from V and 3 bases from J, with 10 bases between. CDR1 and CDR2 from the germline V gene are LGHNA and YNFKEQ. The CDR3 has 15 amino acids. CDR3 sequence: CASSQGPGDNQPQHF. In DNA, the CDR3 is TGTGCCAGCAGCCAAGGCCCCGGGGACAATCAGCCCCAGCATTTT.

V is TRBV4-3 and J is TRBJ1-3; D remains unclear. The V and J ends lost 0 bases and 0 bases respectively, with 6 bases between them. CDR1 and CDR2 from the germline V gene are LGHNA and YSLEER. CDR3 length: 15 amino acids. The CDR3 reads CASSQDSGSGNTIYF. DNA of the CDR3: TGCGCCAGCAGCCAAGATAGTGGCTCTGGAAACACCATATATTTT.

This clone was recorded only once. The V gene is TRBV3-1 (or the pseudogene TRBV3-2), the J gene TRBJ2-4, with unresolved D. The CDR3 runs 13 residues. The V gene lost 0 bases and the J gene lost 10 bases, with 10 bases spanning the gap. Germline CDR1 and CDR2: LGHDT and YNNKEL (reference sequence). CDR3 region: CASSQDPGTIQYF. The CDR3 DNA reads TGTGCCAGCAGCCAAGATCCGGGTACGATTCAGTACTTC.

The rearrangement joins TRBV5-1 to TRBJ1-3; possible D gene TRBD1, 6 bases. Looked up from germline, CDR1 is SGHRS and CDR2 is YFSETQ. The CDR3 sequence is 14 residues long. Trimming took off 5 bases at V and 2 bases at J, with 11 bases between the two ends. The CDR3 is CASRHTGTGNTIYF. Written as DNA, the CDR3 is TGCGCCAGCAGGCACACAGGGACTGGAAACACCATATATTTT.

This clone was seen only a few times. This chain connects TRBV15 to TRBJ2-7; D is uncertain. The CDR3 length is 13 residues. The ends were cut back, 0 bases at V and 7 bases at J, with 10 bases in the middle. Germline V CDR1 and CDR2: LNHNV, YYDKDF (reference sequence). The CDR3 nucleotides read TGTGCCACCAGCAGAGACCCCTTCGGGGAGCAGTACTTC. It yields the protein CATSRDPFGEQYF.